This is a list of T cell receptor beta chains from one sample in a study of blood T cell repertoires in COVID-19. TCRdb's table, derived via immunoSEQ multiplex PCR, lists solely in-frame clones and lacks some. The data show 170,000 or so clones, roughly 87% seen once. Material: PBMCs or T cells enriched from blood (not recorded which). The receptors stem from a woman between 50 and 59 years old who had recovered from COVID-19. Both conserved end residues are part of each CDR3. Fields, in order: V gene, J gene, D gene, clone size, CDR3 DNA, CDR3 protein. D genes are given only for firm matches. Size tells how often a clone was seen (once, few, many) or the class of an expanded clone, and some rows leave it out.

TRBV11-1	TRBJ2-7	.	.	TGTGCCAGCAGCCCCCGGGGCTACGAGCAGTACTTC	CASSPRGYEQYF
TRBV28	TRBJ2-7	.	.	TGTGCCAGCACGGGGACTTACGAGCAGTACTTC	CASTGTYEQYF
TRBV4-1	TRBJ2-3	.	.	TGCGCCAGCAGCTCCAGGGAAGAGACAGATACGCAGTATTTT	CASSSREETDTQYF
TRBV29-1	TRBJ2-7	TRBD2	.	TGCAGCGTTGAAGATAAAGCGGGAGTGGGTTACGAGCAGTACTTC	CSVEDKAGVGYEQYF
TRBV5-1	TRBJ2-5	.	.	TGCGCCAGCAGCTTGCCGACAGTCCAAGAGACCCAGTACTTC	CASSLPTVQETQYF
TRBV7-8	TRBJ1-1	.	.	TGTGCCAGCAGCTTAAAGACAGGCGGTATTTTATCTGAAGCTTTCTTT	CASSLKTGGILSEAFF
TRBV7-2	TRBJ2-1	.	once	TGTGCCAGCAGCTTAGCGCTCTCTAGGGGGTACAATGAGCAGTTCTTC	CASSLALSRGYNEQFF
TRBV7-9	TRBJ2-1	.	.	TGTGCCAGCAGCTCCGCAGGGATTGGCAATGAGCAGTTCTTC	CASSSAGIGNEQFF
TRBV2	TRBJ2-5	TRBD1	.	TGTGCCAGCATGCCGGGACAGGGGAGGACCCAGTACTTC	CASMPGQGRTQYF
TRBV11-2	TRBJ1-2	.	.	TGTGCCAGCAGCCCCCGGGACACTGGCTACACCTTC	CASSPRDTGYTF